These 25 T cell receptor beta chains came from one sample sequenced in a study of cytomegalovirus exposure and HLA in healthy donors. The study ran its PCR with 60 Vbeta and 13 Jbeta primers. Sequenced by immunoSEQ multiplex PCR; TCRdb stores in-frame clones only, minus some. The table lists roughly 100,000 clones, around 80% of them singletons. What was sequenced was PBMCs. The receptor set was obtained from a man aged 30-40 years in good health and CMV-seronegative.

This clone came up a few times. The chain couples TRBV4-1 to TRBJ2-5; 7 positions match TRBD1. CDR1 and CDR2 from the germline V gene are MGHRA and YSYEKL. The CDR3 runs 16 residues. V was pared by 2 bases and J by 5 bases, with 11 bases of the junction left unmatched. CDR3 region: CASSQLPTGTGETQYF. In DNA form, the CDR3 reads TGCGCCAGCAGCCAACTTCCGACAGGGACCGGGGAGACCCAGTACTTC.

J is TRBJ2-1 and V is TRBV28, with 9 bases identical to TRBD2. The CDR3 is made up of 14 amino acids. The V segment lost 6 bases and the J segment 4 bases; nucleotides outside the gene matches: 4. Germline CDR1 is MDHEN and CDR2 is SYDVKM. CDR3 nucleotides: TGTGCCAGCAGCGGGACTAGCAGATACAATGAGCAGTTCTTC. It translates to CASSGTSRYNEQFF.

The gene calls are TRBV6-5 and TRBJ2-7; D perhaps matches TRBD1 (7 bases). This CDR3 contains 16 residues. The germline V and J ends were trimmed by 0 bases and 0 bases, with 12 bases remaining between them. Per the germline V gene, CDR1 is MNHEY and CDR2 is SVGAGI. The DNA for the CDR3 is TGTGCCAGCAGTTACTCCGCGGGACAGTACTCCTACGAGCAGTACTTC. Its translation: CASSYSAGQYSYEQYF.

This chain joins TRBV4-3 and TRBJ2-2, with 9 positions matching TRBD2. Germline loops: CDR1 LGHNA, CDR2 YSLEER. The V and J ends lost 0 bases and 1 base, in that order; junction bases with no gene match: 6. This CDR3 comprises 18 residues. This chain's CDR3 is CASSQDSLAGWNTGELFF. The CDR3 bases are TGCGCCAGCAGCCAAGATTCCCTAGCGGGGTGGAACACCGGGGAGCTGTTTTTT.

The chain combines TRBV7-6 with TRBJ2-1; 9 bases align to TRBD2. Trimming took 3 bases from V and 6 from J; bases not matched to a gene: 3. The CDR3 spans 14 residues. Germline assignment: CDR1 SGHVS and CDR2 FNYEAQ. DNA of the CDR3: TGTGCCAGCAGCTTCGGGACTAGCATCAATGAGCAGTTCTTC. This codes for CASSFGTSINEQFF.

The chain employs TRBV4-3 and TRBJ2-3; D is perhaps TRBD2 (6 bases). V was trimmed by 0 bases and J by 6 bases, leaving 16 bases between them. The CDR3 length is 16 residues. The V gene's germline CDR1 is LGHNA and CDR2 YSLEER. The CDR3 coding sequence is TGCGCCAGCAGCCAAGAGTGGGACTCCAAAGGTGATACGCAGTATTTT. This codes for CASSQEWDSKGDTQYF.

The gene calls are TRBV28 and TRBJ2-7, with a possible D match to TRBD2 (6 bases). The CDR3 is made up of 15 amino acids. Trimming removed 6 bases from V and 0 bases from J, with 15 bases in between. CDR1 is MDHEN and CDR2 is SYDVKM in the germline V gene. The CDR3 region has the DNA TGTGCCAGCAGCCCCGCGGGGTTCACCTCCTACGAGCAGTACTTC. As protein: CASSPAGFTSYEQYF.

CDR3: CAISETKTPSSYNEQFF. CDR3 nucleotides: TGTGCCATCAGTGAGACGAAGACCCCTAGCTCCTACAATGAGCAGTTCTTC. The chain links TRBV10-3 to TRBJ2-1, with D uncertain. V was shortened by 2 bases and J by 0 bases, with 14 bases between the two germline ends. The germline V gene has CDR1 ENHRY and CDR2 SYGVKD. This CDR3 is built from 17 residues.

The V gene is TRBV19, the J gene TRBJ2-5; 9 bases fit TRBD2. The germline gives CDR1 LNHDA, CDR2 SQIVND (reference sequence). Trimming at V came to 4 bases and at J to 2 bases, leaving 5 bases not matched to a gene. The CDR3 runs 15 residues. This CDR3 reads CASSTGTSRQETQYF. CDR3 DNA: TGTGCCAGTAGTACCGGGACTAGCAGACAAGAGACCCAGTACTTC.

The CDR3 DNA reads TGTGCCAGCAGCCGACGAGGAACCTCTGGGGCCAACGTCCTGACTTTC. It translates to CASSRRGTSGANVLTF. The genes are TRBV7-9 and TRBJ2-6; D call uncertain. The ends were cut back, 5 bases at V and 0 bases at J, with 11 bases in the middle. CDR3 length: 16 amino acids. Germline CDR1 is SEHNR and CDR2 is FQNEAQ (reference sequence).

V is TRBV2 and J is TRBJ2-7, with TRBD1 matching over 8 bases. Germline CDR1 and CDR2: SNHLY and FYNNEI. The CDR3 loop spans 13 amino acids. Trimming cost V 6 bases and J 4 bases; bases outside gene matches: 5. The CDR3 protein is CASRMTGEYEQYF. Written as DNA, the CDR3 is TGTGCCAGCAGGATGACAGGGGAATACGAGCAGTACTTC.

The gene calls are TRBV5-1 and TRBJ2-2; D possibly corresponds to TRBD1 (6 bases). V was cut by 4 bases and J by 0 bases, with 10 bases left in between. The CDR3 is made up of 15 amino acids. Germline CDR1 SGHRS, CDR2 YFSETQ. CDR3 nucleotide sequence: TGCGCCAGCAGCACCGGACAGTCGAACACCGGGGAGCTGTTTTTT. Residues: CASSTGQSNTGELFF.

The CDR3, as DNA: TGTGCCAGCAGCCCGAGCACAGATACGCAGTATTTT. Its translation is CASSPSTDTQYF. The chain uses TRBV11-2 and TRBJ2-3; D not resolved. This CDR3 has 12 amino acids. The V and J ends lost 5 bases and 0 bases respectively, with 3 bases between them. From germline, CDR1 is SGHAT and CDR2 FQNNGV.

V usage is TRBV7-7 and J usage is TRBJ2-2, with TRBD1 identical over 8 bases. This CDR3 spans 15 amino acids. Germline-derived CDR1 and CDR2 are SSHAT and FNYEAQ (reference sequence). The V gene end was trimmed by 2 bases and the J gene end by 3 bases; junction bases not matched to a gene: 2. The CDR3 loop is CASSLQGADTGELFF. The CDR3 nucleotides are TGTGCCAGCAGCTTACAGGGGGCTGACACCGGGGAGCTGTTTTTT.

The chain is built from TRBV7-7 and TRBJ2-5; 7 nucleotides match TRBD1. V trimming: 5 bases; J trimming: 0 bases; junction bases outside the gene matches: 3. The length of the CDR3 is 14 residues. Germline CDR1 SSHAT, CDR2 FNYEAQ (reference sequence). This CDR3 reads CASSPGQNQETQYF. The CDR3 bases are TGTGCCAGCAGCCCGGGACAGAACCAAGAGACCCAGTACTTC.

V and J are TRBV27 and TRBJ1-2; 7 bases line up with TRBD1. Germline V CDR1 and CDR2: MNHEY, SMNVEV (reference sequence). The CDR3 covers 15 residues. With 4 bases clipped from V and 4 bases from J, the junction kept 9 bases outside the gene matches. The CDR3 spells CASSSPRQGGYGYTF. CDR3 in DNA: TGTGCCAGCAGTTCGCCTAGACAGGGCGGCTATGGCTACACCTTC.

The chain uses TRBV19 and TRBJ2-1, with 9 nucleotides matching TRBD1. The CDR3 sequence is 18 residues long. Trimming took 4 bases from V and 2 from J; bases not matched to a gene: 12. Per germline, CDR1 LNHDA and CDR2 SQIVND (reference sequence). CDR3 region: CASSTYRGLAEPYNEQFF. The CDR3 DNA reads TGTGCCAGTAGTACCTACAGGGGGCTAGCGGAACCCTACAATGAGCAGTTCTTC.

The gene calls are TRBV7-2 and TRBJ2-5; no firm D call. V was shortened by 5 bases and J by 7 bases, with 14 bases between the two germline ends. The CDR3 is made up of 13 amino acids. Germline assignment: CDR1 SGHTA and CDR2 FQGNSA. As DNA, the CDR3 is TGTGCCAGCAGCCCCGACGGCTCGGGGACCCAGTACTTC. It yields the protein CASSPDGSGTQYF.

V is TRBV5-6 and J is TRBJ2-3; TRBD2 matches at 7 bases. The germline CDR1 and CDR2 sequences are SGHDT and YYEEEE. Trimming at V came to 0 bases and at J to 6 bases, leaving 13 bases not matched to a gene. The CDR3 loop spans 17 amino acids. The CDR3 loop reads CASSLATPAGYWDTQYF. The CDR3 DNA reads as TGTGCCAGCAGCTTGGCCACGCCAGCGGGGTATTGGGATACGCAGTATTTT.

The rearrangement uses TRBV5-4 and TRBJ2-7; no clear D. CDR1 and CDR2 from the germline V gene are SGHNT and YYREEE (reference sequence). Deletions cut 0 bases from V and 6 bases from J, with 7 bases between. The CDR3 covers 12 residues. The DNA of the CDR3 is TGTGCCAGCAGCTTGGACAGTACCGAGCAGTACTTC. It specifies CASSLDSTEQYF. Full variable domain (remainder filled in from reference TRBV5-4 and TRBJ2-7): ETGVTQSPTHLIKTRGQQVTLRCSSQSGHNTVSWYQQALGQGPQFIFQYYREEENGRGNFPPRFSGLQFPNYSSELNVNALELDDSALYLCASSLDSTEQYFGPGTRLTVT.

This chain links TRBV18 with TRBJ2-2; the D gene is possibly TRBD2 (5 bases). The CDR3 length is 17 residues. V dropped 2 bases and J dropped 1 base, with 14 bases sitting between them. The germline V gene encodes CDR1 KGHSH and CDR2 LQKENI. In DNA form, the CDR3 reads TGTGCCAGCTCACCAATCGAGGGCTTGCGGAACACCGGGGAGCTGTTTTTT. Translating gives CASSPIEGLRNTGELFF.

The chain has TRBV7-2 and TRBJ1-5; tentatively, D is TRBD1 (5 bases). V was clipped by 2 bases and J by 6 bases, with 8 bases between them. Germline loops: CDR1 SGHTA, CDR2 FQGNSA. The CDR3 contains 13 residues. CDR3 sequence reads: CASSLQGGQPQHF. Here the CDR3 DNA reads TGTGCCAGCAGCTTACAGGGAGGTCAGCCCCAGCATTTT.

As regards this clone: At the DNA level, this CDR3 is encoded by other sequences in the same sample as well. The J gene is TRBJ2-3, the V gene TRBV5-1, with 10 bases that match TRBD2. Losses at the gene ends were 0 bases for V and 4 bases for J; bases not matched to a gene: 2. The CDR3 is made up of 15 amino acids. CDR1 is SGHRS and CDR2 is YFSETQ in the germline V gene. CDR3 protein: CASSLGLAGADTQYF. In DNA, the CDR3 is TGCGCCAGCAGCTTGGGACTAGCGGGTGCAGATACGCAGTATTTT. Filled out from reference TRBV5-1 and TRBJ2-3, the complete variable domain reads KAGVTQTPRYLIKTRGQQVTLSCSPISGHRSVSWYQQTPGQGLQFLFEYFSETQRNKGNFPGRFSGRQFSNSRSEMNVSTLELGDSALYLCASSLGLAGADTQYFGPGTRLTVL.

V usage is TRBV2 and J usage is TRBJ2-5; 9 nucleotides match TRBD1. Germline V gives CDR1 SNHLY, CDR2 FYNNEI. J was trimmed by 5 bases and V by 6 bases; bases with no gene match: 10. This CDR3 contains 15 residues. The CDR3 DNA is TGTGCCAGCAGACCACCGGGACAGGGTGGGGAGACCCAGTACTTC. Translating gives CASRPPGQGGETQYF.

This sequence joins TRBV7-9 and TRBJ2-7, with D possibly TRBD1 on 6 matching bases. V was shortened by 1 base and J by 5 bases, with 12 bases between the two germline ends. The germline V gene encodes CDR1 SEHNR and CDR2 FQNEAQ (reference sequence). The CDR3 sequence is 14 residues long. As DNA, the CDR3 is TGTGCCAGCAGCTTAGTCTCAGGGGTCCACGAGCAGTACTTC. Translating it yields CASSLVSGVHEQYF.